Listed below are T cell receptor beta chains from one sample, sequenced in a study of shared clonotypes between healthy human individuals. Generated by immunoSEQ multiplex PCR, the TCRdb table keeps only in-frame clones and is missing some. Of roughly 2,000,000 clones listed, about 95% were seen once; the top ten hold under 1.5%. Sequenced material: naive CD8+ T cells sorted from blood. Receptors were obtained from a man between 18 and 29 years old in good health. Each CDR3 is given with its conserved first and last residue. The D gene is left open where the match is weak. The size entry is marked missing in some rows and otherwise reads once, few, many or a size class.

>TRBD2|-|TRBV11-2|TRBJ2-3
TGTGCCAGCAGCACACTAGCGGGGAGCACAGATACGCAGTATTTT
CASSTLAGSTDTQYF
>TRBD1|-|TRBV27|TRBJ2-7
TGTGCCAGTTCGGACCACCCAGGGGGCTACGAGCAGTACTTC
CASSDHPGGYEQYF
>-|-|TRBV6-6|TRBJ1-2
TGTGCCAGCAGTTCAGAGACAGGCTATGGCTACACCTTC
CASSSETGYGYTF
>-|-|TRBV2|TRBJ1-1
TGTGCCAGCAGTGACGGGGCGCCGGGCACTGAAGCTTTCTTT
CASSDGAPGTEAFF
>-|-|TRBV10-1|TRBJ2-7
TGCGCCAGCAGTGCCGTCGACAGGTCTTACGAGCAGTACTTC
CASSAVDRSYEQYF
>-|-|TRBV9|TRBJ1-4
TGTGCCAGCAGCGTAGGCGACAGGTTTAATGAAAAACTGTTTTTT
CASSVGDRFNEKLFF
>TRBD2|-|TRBV7-9|TRBJ2-1
TGTGCCAGCAGCTTAGCAGCGGGAGGGCCCGACAATGAGCAGTTCTTC
CASSLAAGGPDNEQFF
>-|-|TRBV5-8|TRBJ2-1
TGTGCCAGCACCCCGGACCTGACAGCTGAGCAGTTCTTC
CASTPDLTAEQFF
>TRBD2|-|TRBV6-6|TRBJ2-3
TGTGCCAGCAGCTCGGGACTAGCGGTTAGCACAGATACGCAGTATTTT
CASSSGLAVSTDTQYF
>-|-|TRBV27|TRBJ1-5
TGTGCCAGCAGTTCTGGGACCCACAGCAATCAGCCCCAGCATTTT
CASSSGTHSNQPQHF
>-|-|TRBV7-6|TRBJ1-1
TGTGCCAGCAGCTTAGAAGGAGGCACTGAAGCTTTCTTT
CASSLEGGTEAFF
>-|-|TRBV5-4|TRBJ2-2
TGTGCCAGCAGCTTTTCCGTCGGGGAGCTGTTTTTT
CASSFSVGELFF
>TRBD1|-|TRBV4-1|TRBJ2-7
TGCGCCAGCAGCCAAGTAACCGGGACAGAGGGATTCTACGAGCAGTACTTC
CASSQVTGTEGFYEQYF
>-|-|TRBV19|TRBJ2-7
TGTGCCAGTAGTATAACCAGCCTCTACGAGCAGTACTTC
CASSITSLYEQYF
>TRBD1|once|TRBV28|TRBJ2-7
TGTGCCAGCAGTTTCCCCGCGACAGGGTCCTACGAGCAGTACTTC
CASSFPATGSYEQYF
>TRBD1|-|TRBV29-1|TRBJ2-7
TGCAGCGTTATAGGGACAGGGCTATACGAGCAGTACTTC
CSVIGTGLYEQYF
>-|-|TRBV30|TRBJ1-3
TGTGCCTGGAGTGTAATATCTGGAAACACCATATATTTT
CAWSVISGNTIYF
>TRBD2|-|TRBV10-2|TRBJ2-5
TGCGCCAGCAAAGGCGGGAGGCTGGAGACCCAGTACTTC
CASKGGRLETQYF
>-|-|TRBV9|TRBJ1-1
TGTGCCAGCAGCGTAGCCTGGGGGGCTCCAGCTTTCTTT
CASSVAWGAPAFF
>-|-|TRBV29-1|TRBJ2-1
TGCAGCGTTGAAGGGACGGCGGGGTCCGATGAGCAGTTCTTC
CSVEGTAGSDEQFF
>TRBD2|-|TRBV10-1|TRBJ2-3
TGCGCCAGCAGTGGATGGGGGGGTTATGCAGATACGCAGTATTTT
CASSGWGGYADTQYF
>TRBD2|-|TRBV9|TRBJ2-5
TGTGCCAGCTCAGGACTAGCGGGGGGGGAAGAGACCCAGTACTTC
CASSGLAGGEETQYF